The 18 T cell receptor beta chains in this list originate from one sample, sequenced in a study of cytomegalovirus exposure and HLA in healthy donors. The PCR contained 60 Vbeta and 13 Jbeta primers. Using immunoSEQ multiplex PCR, the repertoire was profiled, and TCRdb retains in-frame clones only, with some absent. Found here are 110,000 to 150,000 clones, about two thirds of them singletons; the top ten hold 2.1%. The sequenced sample was PBMCs. The receptors come from an older woman in good health and CMV-seropositive.

The V and J genes are TRBV6-6 and TRBJ2-2, with 14 bases lining up with TRBD2. CDR3 length: 15 amino acids. The germline CDR1 and CDR2 sequences are MNHNY and SVGAGI (reference sequence). The V gene end was trimmed by 6 bases and the J gene end by 10 bases; junction bases not matched to a gene: 7. CDR3 amino acids: CASRDGTSGSEELFF. DNA for the CDR3: TGTGCCAGCAGAGACGGGACTAGCGGGAGTGAGGAGCTGTTTTTT.

The V gene is TRBV19, the J gene TRBJ1-3; tentative D call: TRBD1 (6 bases). CDR3 length: 16 residues. Germline V gene sequence: CDR1 LNHDA, CDR2 SQIVND (reference sequence). V lost 3 bases to trimming and J lost 0 bases, with 12 bases between them. CDR3 DNA: TGTGCCAGTAGTATGTCACAGGGCTTCTCTGGAAACACCATATATTTT. As protein: CASSMSQGFSGNTIYF.

This clone appeared once. Mismatch with germline at one junction end may stem from a read error. This chain uses TRBV7-7 with TRBJ1-3; no reliable D call. Per the germline V gene, CDR1 is SSHAT and CDR2 is FNYEAQ (reference sequence). The CDR3 runs 13 residues. The chain's CDR3 is CASSSAEGNTIYF. CDR3 in DNA: TGTGCTAGCAGCTCAGCGGAGGGAAACACCATATATTTT.

The CDR3 DNA reads TGTGCCAGCAGCTTAGCCCCCAGGGCCCCCTACGAGCAGTACTTC. Its protein product is CASSLAPRAPYEQYF. V is TRBV11-2 and J is TRBJ2-7; tentative D call: TRBD1 (5 bases). This CDR3 has 15 amino acids. Trimming stripped 1 base from V and 2 bases from J, with 12 bases between. The germline V gene has CDR1 SGHAT and CDR2 FQNNGV.

This clone has only a few counts. At the DNA level, this CDR3 is encoded by other sequences in the same sample as well. The V call is TRBV28, the J call TRBJ1-1; unclear D gene. V was pared by 3 bases and J by 1 base, with 3 bases between. There are 12 residues in the CDR3. Germline assignment: CDR1 MDHEN and CDR2 SYDVKM. CDR3 amino acids: CASSLRNTEAFF. CDR3 nucleotide sequence: TGTGCCAGCAGTTTGAGGAACACTGAAGCTTTCTTT. Full variable domain (missing parts from reference TRBV28 and TRBJ1-1): DVKVTQSSRYLVKRTGEKVFLECVQDMDHENMFWYRQDPGLGLRLIYFSYDVKMKEKGDIPEGYSVSREKKERFSLILESASTNQTSMYLCASSLRNTEAFFGQGTRLTVV.

This clone was seen a few times. This chain connects TRBV4-1 to TRBJ1-1; tentatively, D is TRBD1 (6 bases). CDR1 MGHRA and CDR2 YSYEKL come from the germline V gene. The CDR3 loop spans 21 amino acids. V was clipped by 2 bases and J by 11 bases, with 39 bases between them. CDR3 sequence: CASSQLITGRLITGRLIGAFF. The CDR3 region has the DNA TGCGCCAGCAGCCAACTAATAACAGGGCGTCTAATAACAGGGCGTCTAATTGGGGCTTTCTTT.

This chain connects TRBV5-1 to TRBJ1-2; 8 nucleotides line up with TRBD1. The V and J ends lost 0 bases and 8 bases, in that order; junction bases with no gene match: 12. The CDR3 loop spans 16 amino acids. Germline V lookup: CDR1 SGHRS, CDR2 YFSETQ. CDR3 residues: CASSLESSGGLGGYTF. In DNA, the CDR3 is TGCGCCAGCAGCTTGGAGTCATCAGGGGGCTTGGGGGGCTACACCTTC.

The rearrangement joins TRBV30 to TRBJ1-6; D gene ambiguous. V dropped 3 bases and J dropped 9 bases, with 9 bases sitting between them. CDR3 length: 12 amino acids. Germline V gene sequence: CDR1 GTSNPN, CDR2 SVGIG (reference sequence). The CDR3, as DNA: TGTGCCTGGAGCAGAGAGGTTTCACCCCTCCACTTT. Its translation: CAWSREVSPLHF. The full variable domain, in which reference TRBV30 and TRBJ1-6 provide the parts outside the CDR3, is SQTIHQWPATLVQPVGSPLSLECTVEGTSNPNLYWYRQAAGRGLQLLFYSVGIGQISSEVPQNLSASRPQDRQFILSSKKLLLSDSGFYLCAWSREVSPLHFGNGTRLTVT.

This clone was found a few times. The CDR3 DNA reads as TGTGCCAGCAGCCCAGACGGGACTAACTATGGCTACACCTTC. It translates to CASSPDGTNYGYTF. This sequence joins TRBV28 and TRBJ1-2, with D unresolved. The V end was cut by 6 bases, the J end by 0 bases, with 11 bases between. Germline-derived CDR1 and CDR2 are MDHEN and SYDVKM. The length of the CDR3 is 14 residues.

V usage is TRBV19 and J usage is TRBJ1-1; D is uncertain. Germline V gene lookup returns CDR1 LNHDA and CDR2 SQIVND (reference sequence). Between the trimmed V and J ends, which lost 1 base and 2 bases, there was a span of 8 bases. The CDR3 runs to 14 residues. Here the CDR3 reads CASSIGEVNTEAFF. The CDR3 DNA reads TGTGCCAGTAGTATAGGTGAGGTTAACACTGAAGCTTTCTTT.

CDR3 sequence (DNA): TGTGCCAGTAGTCCACGAGGACTAGCGGGAGTTAGTAATGAGCAGTTCTTC. This gives the protein CASSPRGLAGVSNEQFF. The rearrangement links TRBV19 to TRBJ2-1, with 13 positions matching TRBD2. Looked up from germline, CDR1 is LNHDA and CDR2 is SQIVND (reference sequence). This CDR3 contains 17 residues. Germline trimming cut 5 bases from V and 7 bases from J; bases unmatched to any gene: 11.

The CDR3 bases are TGCGCCAGCAGCTCGGGAGTACCACGGTTAGATGGCTACACCTTC. Encoded protein: CASSSGVPRLDGYTF. V gene TRBV5-1 combines with J gene TRBJ1-2; D is undetermined. The CDR3 contains 15 residues. CDR1 is SGHRS and CDR2 is YFSETQ in the germline V gene. V gave up 3 bases and J gave up 6 bases, with 18 bases separating them.

The V and J genes are TRBV4-1 and TRBJ1-5; 7 bases are shared with TRBD1. The CDR3 length is 15 residues. Trimming removed 4 bases from V and 5 bases from J; junction bases left unmatched: 8. CDR1 and CDR2 from the germline V gene are MGHRA and YSYEKL. CDR3 in DNA: TGCGCCAGCAGCCGTAGTGGGGACAGAGATCAGCCCCAGCATTTT. Its protein product is CASSRSGDRDQPQHF.

This chain joins TRBV28 and TRBJ1-5; maybe TRBD1 (5 bases). The CDR3 length is 16 residues. The V gene's germline CDR1 is MDHEN and CDR2 SYDVKM. The V gene lost 5 bases and the J gene lost 6 bases, with 20 bases spanning the gap. The CDR3 nucleotides read TGTGCCAGCAGTCCCCCCCGGGGGTTAATTGTTCAGCCCCAGCATTTT. It codes for CASSPPRGLIVQPQHF.

The gene calls are TRBV5-1 and TRBJ2-5, with TRBD2 identical over 11 bases. This CDR3 comprises 16 residues. V was pared by 4 bases and J by 1 base, with 6 bases of the junction left unmatched. Germline V gene lookup returns CDR1 SGHRS and CDR2 YFSETQ. CDR3 loop: CASSPSLAGGQETQYF. As DNA, the CDR3 is TGCGCCAGCAGCCCCAGTCTAGCGGGAGGCCAAGAGACCCAGTACTTC.

The chain links TRBV28 to TRBJ2-6; D gene unclear. Trimming removed 3 bases at V and 0 bases at J, with 9 bases between. Germline CDR1 is MDHEN and CDR2 is SYDVKM. The length of the CDR3 is 16 residues. CDR3 DNA sequence: TGTGCCAGCAGTTTTCAGGTTTACTCTGGGGCCAACGTCCTGACTTTC. Translating gives CASSFQVYSGANVLTF.

This clone was counted only a few times. Other DNA sequences in this specimen translate into the identical CDR3. This rearrangement joins TRBV5-1 to TRBJ2-1, with TRBD2 identical over 10 bases. V shed 1 base, J shed 1 base, and the junction held 5 bases outside the gene matches. Germline V gene lookup returns CDR1 SGHRS and CDR2 YFSETQ. The CDR3 has 17 residues. The CDR3 protein is CASSLKASGSSYNEQFF. The DNA of the CDR3 is TGCGCCAGCAGCTTGAAGGCTAGCGGGAGTTCCTACAATGAGCAGTTCTTC. Together with reference TRBV5-1 and TRBJ2-1, the CDR3 gives the full variable domain: KAGVTQTPRYLIKTRGQQVTLSCSPISGHRSVSWYQQTPGQGLQFLFEYFSETQRNKGNFPGRFSGRQFSNSRSEMNVSTLELGDSALYLCASSLKASGSSYNEQFFGPGTRLTVL.

There are a few counts of this clone. This chain connects TRBV28 to TRBJ1-5, with 7 bases aligning to TRBD1. With V trimmed by 5 bases and J by 6 bases, 4 bases remained unmatched. From germline, CDR1 is MDHEN and CDR2 SYDVKM. The CDR3 consists of 13 residues. The CDR3 protein is CASSDRASQPQHF. CDR3 nucleotides: TGTGCCAGCAGTGACAGGGCGAGTCAGCCCCAGCATTTT. The complete variable domain, with remaining parts taken from reference TRBV28 and TRBJ1-5, reads DVKVTQSSRYLVKRTGEKVFLECVQDMDHENMFWYRQDPGLGLRLIYFSYDVKMKEKGDIPEGYSVSREKKERFSLILESASTNQTSMYLCASSDRASQPQHFGDGTRLSIL.